These 16 T cell receptor beta chains originate from one sample sequenced in a study of CD8 T cells in ankylosing spondylitis. In TCRdb, the 5' RACE reads were re-called with MiXCR into one record per CDR3 protein. The data contain approximately 88,000 distinct CDR3 sequences, roughly 9.6% of them singletons. Specimen: blood, either unsorted or a sorted T cell fraction (not recorded which). All receptors derive from a male donor with ankylosing spondylitis or in good health (not recorded which).

This clonotype was counted at least ten times. The V and J genes are TRBV18 and TRBJ2-3; TRBD2 matches 7 bases. The V gene's germline CDR1 is KGHSH and CDR2 LQKENI. The CDR3 sequence is 16 residues long. Trimming at V came to 1 base and at J to 3 bases, leaving 7 bases not matched to a gene. CDR3 loop: CASSPLAGEKTDTQYF. CDR3 sequence (DNA): TGTGCCAGCTCACCACTCGCGGGGGAGAAAACAGATACGCAGTATTTT.

This clonotype was picked up many times. For the CDR3, the DNA is TGTGCCAGCAGCTTTTCTCAGACGAACACCGGGGAGCTGTTTTTT. The encoded protein is CASSFSQTNTGELFF. V and J are TRBV7-2 and TRBJ2-2; D not certain. The V gene lost 3 bases and the J gene lost 0 bases, with 8 bases spanning the gap. The CDR3 loop spans 15 amino acids. CDR1 is SGHTA and CDR2 is FQGNSA in the germline V gene.

At least ten counts were recorded for this clonotype. The genes are TRBV7-2 and TRBJ2-3; 11 bases fit TRBD2. Trimming cost V 3 bases and J 4 bases; bases outside gene matches: 9. This CDR3 is built from 17 residues. Germline V gene data show CDR1 as SGHTA and CDR2 as FQGNSA. CDR3 DNA sequence: TGTGCCAGCAGCTTGATAGCGGGGGGGCCTAGTGCAGATACGCAGTATTTT. This sequence encodes CASSLIAGGPSADTQYF.

This clonotype was seen at least ten times. The genes are TRBV27 and TRBJ2-7; D may correspond to TRBD1 or TRBD2 (5 bases each). The ends were cut back, 5 bases at V and 0 bases at J, with 11 bases in the middle. The CDR3 covers 14 residues. Germline lookup yields CDR1 MNHEY and CDR2 SMNVEV (reference sequence). The CDR3, as DNA: TGTGCCAGCAGTCTCACGGGGACCTCCTACGAGCAGTACTTC. Amino acids: CASSLTGTSYEQYF.

This clonotype has a count of ten or more. The gene calls are TRBV12-3 or TRBV12-4 and TRBJ1-2; tentatively, D is TRBD1 (5 bases). This CDR3 comprises 14 residues. V was trimmed by 5 bases and J by 0 bases, leaving 10 bases between them. CDR3 residues: CASSGQGANYGYTF. The CDR3 region has the DNA TGTGCCAGCAGTGGGCAGGGCGCTAACTATGGCTACACCTTC.

This clonotype has ten or more counts. The chain links TRBV5-6 to TRBJ2-1; TRBD1 might be the D (5 bases). Looked up from germline, CDR1 is SGHDT and CDR2 is YYEEEE. This CDR3 contains 14 residues. The V end lost 4 bases, the J end lost 6 bases, and 14 bases lay between the germline ends. The chain's CDR3 is CASSKNRITNEQFF. The CDR3 bases are TGTGCCAGCAGCAAAAACAGGATTACCAATGAGCAGTTCTTC.

This clonotype was detected many times. The chain has TRBV12-3 or TRBV12-4 and TRBJ1-4, with D possibly matching TRBD1 (6 bases). Trimming took 7 bases from V and 7 from J, leaving 10 bases between them. The length of the CDR3 is 12 residues. The CDR3 loop is CASKGGGEKLFF. DNA of the CDR3: TGTGCCAGCAAGGGGGGAGGTGAAAAACTGTTTTTT.

This clonotype has at least ten counts. This chain uses TRBV7-6 with TRBJ2-3, with a possible D match to TRBD2 (7 bases). Trimming left V 5 bases short and J 2 bases short, with 14 bases between. The germline CDR1 and CDR2 sequences are SGHVS and FNYEAQ. The CDR3 is made up of 15 amino acids. The CDR3, as DNA: TGTGCCAGCAGCCACCGGGGGGCCCCCACAGATACGCAGTATTTT. The encoded protein is CASSHRGAPTDTQYF.

This clonotype came up many times. V usage is TRBV5-6 and J usage is TRBJ2-3; TRBD2 is a possible D gene (6 bases). V was clipped by 4 bases and J by 1 base, with 19 bases between them. This CDR3 is 17 amino acids long. Germline-derived CDR1 and CDR2 are SGHDT and YYEEEE. CDR3 region: CASSRGPPGDRTDTQYF. The CDR3 nucleotides are TGTGCCAGCAGCCGAGGTCCCCCGGGGGACCGCACAGATACGCAGTATTTT.

The rearrangement joins TRBV5-1 to TRBJ2-5; D ambiguous. The CDR3 spans 11 residues. CDR1 is SGHRS, CDR2 YFSETQ, per germline. Between the trimmed V and J ends, which lost 6 bases and 5 bases, there was a span of 8 bases. In DNA form, the CDR3 reads TGCGCCAGCACCAACGCGGAGACCCAGTACTTC. Its translation: CASTNAETQYF.

V gene TRBV7-9 combines with J gene TRBJ2-3; a possible D gene is TRBD2 (6 bases). The germline CDR1 and CDR2 sequences are SEHNR and FQNEAQ (reference sequence). The CDR3 totals 15 residues. The ends were cut back, 5 bases at V and 1 base at J, with 13 bases in the middle. The CDR3 DNA follows: TGTGCCAGCAGCATCCGGGACTTACGCACAGATACGCAGTATTTT. Translated, it gives CASSIRDLRTDTQYF.

This clonotype was seen more than once but under ten times. The chain recombines TRBV15 with TRBJ2-3; either TRBD1 or TRBD2 may fit D (5 bases each). This CDR3 is built from 14 residues. Germline V CDR1 and CDR2: LNHNV, YYDKDF (reference sequence). Trimming removed 5 bases from V and 0 bases from J, with 9 bases in between. CDR3 sequence reads: CATSGTVSTDTQYF. The CDR3 nucleotides read TGTGCCACCAGCGGGACCGTAAGCACAGATACGCAGTATTTT.

Ten or more counts support this clonotype. The V and J genes are TRBV28 and TRBJ2-3; 12 bases are a match to TRBD2. This CDR3 has 16 amino acids. Germline lookup yields CDR1 MDHEN and CDR2 SYDVKM. V lost 5 bases, J lost 1 base, and 4 bases stayed unmatched. CDR3 amino acids: CASSDSSGGGTDTQYF. The CDR3 DNA sequence: TGTGCCAGCAGTGACTCTAGCGGGGGGGGCACAGATACGCAGTATTTT.

This clonotype was recorded a few times. The rearrangement links TRBV12-3 or TRBV12-4 to TRBJ2-2, with TRBD1 identical over 7 bases. CDR3 length: 18 residues. V lost 1 base, J lost 1 base, and 9 bases stayed unmatched. The CDR3 nucleotides read TGTGCCAGCAGTTTAGGGCAATTGGGGACAGAGAACACCGGGGAGCTGTTTTTT. This translates into CASSLGQLGTENTGELFF.

On this clonotype: This sequence may be a read error, since a much larger clone differs from it by one base. The chain uses TRBV5-1 and TRBJ1-3; maybe TRBD1 (6 bases). The length of the CDR3 is 17 residues. Germline assignment: CDR1 SGHRS and CDR2 YFSETQ. The CDR3 DNA reads TGCGCCAGCAGCAATGACAGGCTGCGGAGCTCTGGAACCACCATATATTTT. Amino acids: CASSNDRLRSSGTTIYF.

V and J are TRBV7-2 and TRBJ2-1; 8 bases align to TRBD2. The ends lost 6 bases at V and 8 bases at J; junction bases unmatched: 9. Looked up from germline, CDR1 is SGHTA and CDR2 is FQGNSA. CDR3 length equals 14 residues. The CDR3 DNA sequence: TGTGCCAGCAGTCCCAGGACTAGCAGGGATGAGCAGTTCTTC. It codes for CASSPRTSRDEQFF.